The subject of this entry is one T cell receptor beta chain. Its matching antigen is unknown. The authors ran the immunoSEQ assay, v3.0, at survey level. Produced via immunoSEQ multiplex PCR; TCRdb's table is partial and in-frame only. Of tens of thousands of clones listed, about 74% are singletons. Looked up from germline, CDR1 is LNHDA and CDR2 is SQIVND (reference sequence). The CDR3 length is 13 residues. The germline V and J ends were trimmed by 3 bases and 2 bases, with 6 bases remaining between them. The data are from a study of long-term antiretroviral therapy in people with HIV. Study-level points and caveats: The blood, collected between about 2003 and 2018, was possibly taken under older ART regimens. Information pertaining to ART adherence, viral resistance or therapeutic modifications was not obtained. Clones expanded before ART dominated the repertoire at all time points.

This clonotype originated in a woman between 50 and 59 years old with HIV. The sample consisted of unsorted PBMCs, taken 2 years after starting antiretroviral therapy. The chain employs TRBV19 and TRBJ2-3; D not certain. The CDR3 region has the DNA TGTGCCAGTAGTATCGATCTCACAGATACGCAGTATTTT. Translation gives CASSIDLTDTQYF.